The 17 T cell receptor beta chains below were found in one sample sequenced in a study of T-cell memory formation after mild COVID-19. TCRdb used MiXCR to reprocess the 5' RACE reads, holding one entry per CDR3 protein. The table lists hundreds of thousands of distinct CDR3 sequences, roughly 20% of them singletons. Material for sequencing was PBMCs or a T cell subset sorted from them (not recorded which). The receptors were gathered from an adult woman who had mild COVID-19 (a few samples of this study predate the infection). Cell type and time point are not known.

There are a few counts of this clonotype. CDR3 loop: CASSPGLAGAIPYEQYF. The CDR3 DNA reads TGTGCCAGCTCCCCGGGACTAGCGGGAGCCATTCCCTACGAGCAGTACTTC. This rearrangement joins TRBV18 to TRBJ2-7; 14 nucleotides line up with TRBD2. There are 17 residues in the CDR3. With 6 bases clipped from V and 2 bases from J, the junction kept 9 bases outside the gene matches. Germline V lookup: CDR1 KGHSH, CDR2 LQKENI.

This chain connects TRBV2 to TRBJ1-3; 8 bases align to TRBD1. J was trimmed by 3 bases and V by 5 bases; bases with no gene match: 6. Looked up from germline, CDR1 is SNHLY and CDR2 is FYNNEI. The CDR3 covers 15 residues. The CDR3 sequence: CASSFGTGIGNTIYF. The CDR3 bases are TGTGCCAGCAGTTTCGGGACAGGAATTGGAAACACCATATATTTT.

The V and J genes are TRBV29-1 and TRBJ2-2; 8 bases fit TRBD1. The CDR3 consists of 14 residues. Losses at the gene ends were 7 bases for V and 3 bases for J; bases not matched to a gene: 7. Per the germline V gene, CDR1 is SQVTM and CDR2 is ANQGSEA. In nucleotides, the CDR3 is TGCAGCGCTGTGGACAGGGTGGACACCGGGGAGCTGTTTTTT. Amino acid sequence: CSAVDRVDTGELFF.

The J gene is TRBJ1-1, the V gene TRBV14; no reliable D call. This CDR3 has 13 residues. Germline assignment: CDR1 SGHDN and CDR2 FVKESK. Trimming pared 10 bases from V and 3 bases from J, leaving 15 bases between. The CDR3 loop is CATTPWGYTEAFF. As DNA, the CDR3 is TGTGCCACCACGCCCTGGGGTTACACTGAAGCTTTCTTT.

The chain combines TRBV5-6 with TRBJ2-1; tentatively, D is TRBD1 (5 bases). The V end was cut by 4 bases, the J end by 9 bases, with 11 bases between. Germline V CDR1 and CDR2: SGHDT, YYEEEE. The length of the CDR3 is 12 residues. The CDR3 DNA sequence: TGTGCCAGCAGCGCAGGGTTGTCTGAGCAGTTCTTC. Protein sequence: CASSAGLSEQFF.

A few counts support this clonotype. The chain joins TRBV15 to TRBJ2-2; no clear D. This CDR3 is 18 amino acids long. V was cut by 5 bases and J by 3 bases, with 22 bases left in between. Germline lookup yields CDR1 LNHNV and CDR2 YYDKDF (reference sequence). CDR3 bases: TGTGCCACCAGCCCGAAAACCCGCAGCCGTGAGGACACCGGGGAGCTGTTTTTT. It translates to CATSPKTRSREDTGELFF.

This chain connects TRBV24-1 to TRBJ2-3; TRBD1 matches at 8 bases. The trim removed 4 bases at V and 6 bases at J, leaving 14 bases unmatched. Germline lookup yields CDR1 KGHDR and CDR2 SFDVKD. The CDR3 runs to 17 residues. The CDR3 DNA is TGTGCCACCAGTGAGGGGCTACAGGGGGTAGAACGTGATACGCAGTATTTT. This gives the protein CATSEGLQGVERDTQYF.

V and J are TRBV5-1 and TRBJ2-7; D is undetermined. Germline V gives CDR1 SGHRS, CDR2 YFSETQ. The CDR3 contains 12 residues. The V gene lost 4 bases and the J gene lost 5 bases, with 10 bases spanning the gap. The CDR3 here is CASSTSSHEQYF. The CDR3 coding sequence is TGCGCCAGCAGCACCTCTAGTCACGAGCAGTACTTC.

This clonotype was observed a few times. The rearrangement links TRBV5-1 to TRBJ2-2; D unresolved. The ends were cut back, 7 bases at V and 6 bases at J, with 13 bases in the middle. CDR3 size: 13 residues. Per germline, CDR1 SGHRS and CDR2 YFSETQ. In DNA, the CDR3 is TGCGCCAGCGGATACAGTATCCCCGGGGAGCTGTTTTTT. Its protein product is CASGYSIPGELFF.

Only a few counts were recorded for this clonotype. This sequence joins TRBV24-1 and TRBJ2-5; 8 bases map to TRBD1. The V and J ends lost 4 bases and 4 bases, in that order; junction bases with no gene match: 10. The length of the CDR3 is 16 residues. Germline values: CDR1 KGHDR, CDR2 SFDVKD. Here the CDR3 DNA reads TGTGCCACCAGTGAAGGGGCAGGGGGCATCGGAGAGACCCAGTACTTC. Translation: CATSEGAGGIGETQYF.

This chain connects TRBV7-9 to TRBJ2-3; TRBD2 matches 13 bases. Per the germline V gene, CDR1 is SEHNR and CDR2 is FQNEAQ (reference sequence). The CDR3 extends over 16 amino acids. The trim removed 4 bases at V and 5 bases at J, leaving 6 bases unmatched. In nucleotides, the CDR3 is TGTGCCAGCAGCTCAACACTAGCGGGAGGGAGAGATACGCAGTATTTT. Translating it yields CASSSTLAGGRDTQYF.

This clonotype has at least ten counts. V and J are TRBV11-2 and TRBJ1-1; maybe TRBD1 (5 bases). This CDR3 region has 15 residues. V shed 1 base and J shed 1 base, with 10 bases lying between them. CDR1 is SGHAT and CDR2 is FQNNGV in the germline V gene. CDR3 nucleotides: TGTGCCAGCAGCTTAGGTGGGGGGAGGAACACTGAAGCTTTCTTT. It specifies CASSLGGGRNTEAFF.

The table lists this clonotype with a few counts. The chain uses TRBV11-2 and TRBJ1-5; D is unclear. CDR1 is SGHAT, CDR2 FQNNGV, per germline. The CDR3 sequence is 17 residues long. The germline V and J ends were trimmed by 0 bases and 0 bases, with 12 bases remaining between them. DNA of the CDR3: TGTGCCAGCAGCTTAGAATGGAGGGTCCGTAGCAATCAGCCCCAGCATTTT. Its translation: CASSLEWRVRSNQPQHF. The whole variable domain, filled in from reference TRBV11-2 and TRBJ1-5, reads EAGVAQSPRYKIIEKRQSVAFWCNPISGHATLYWYQQILGQGPKLLIQFQNNGVVDDSQLPKDRFSAERLKGVDSTLKIQPAKLEDSAVYLCASSLEWRVRSNQPQHFGDGTRLSIL.

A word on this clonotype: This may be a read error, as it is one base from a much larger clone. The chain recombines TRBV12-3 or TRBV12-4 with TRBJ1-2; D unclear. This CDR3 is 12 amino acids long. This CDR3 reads CDSSPANYGYTF. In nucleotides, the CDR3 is TGTGACAGCAGTCCAGCTAACTATGGCTACACCTTC.

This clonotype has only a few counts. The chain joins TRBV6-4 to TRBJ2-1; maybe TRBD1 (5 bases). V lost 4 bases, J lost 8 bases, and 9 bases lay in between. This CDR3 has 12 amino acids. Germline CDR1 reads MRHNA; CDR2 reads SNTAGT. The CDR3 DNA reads TGTGCCAGCAGTGCTCAAGGGGATGAGCAGTTCTTC. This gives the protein CASSAQGDEQFF.

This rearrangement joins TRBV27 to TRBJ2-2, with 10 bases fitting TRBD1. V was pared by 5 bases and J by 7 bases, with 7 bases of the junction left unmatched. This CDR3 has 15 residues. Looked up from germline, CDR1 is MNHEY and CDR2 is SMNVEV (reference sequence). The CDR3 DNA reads TGTGCCAGCAGTACGGGGACAGGGGAAAACGGGGAGCTGTTTTTT. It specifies CASSTGTGENGELFF.

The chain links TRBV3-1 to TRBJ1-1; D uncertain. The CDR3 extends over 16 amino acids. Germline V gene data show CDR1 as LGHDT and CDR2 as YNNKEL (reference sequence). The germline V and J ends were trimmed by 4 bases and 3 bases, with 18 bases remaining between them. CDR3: CASSRRSKAADTEAFF. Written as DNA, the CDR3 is TGTGCCAGCAGCCGCCGGTCGAAAGCCGCGGACACTGAAGCTTTCTTT.